This T cell receptor beta chain was recorded in a study of blood T cells in healthy people across ages (dated by TCRdb to between 2014 and 2016). General notes on the study: In model experiments, roughly one uniquely barcoded TCR beta cDNA molecule per two T cells was captured by template switching. Using deep sequencing normalized with unique cDNA molecular identifiers, the study measured how TCR beta repertoire diversity changes with age. The donors were split into four age groups: young (average roughly 15 years), middle-aged (nearly 40), aged (more than 55) and long-lived (roughly 88). To avoid experimental bias, donors of different ages were spread randomly across the sequencing lanes. For two donors (one aged 18 to 30 and one aged 80 or older), the study analyzed two additional independent replicas of 1 million unique cDNA reads from the same blood draw.

Clipping removes 6 bases from V and 4 bases from J, with 3 as the unmatched junction base count. The cysteine opens and the phenylalanine closes a CDR3 of 14 amino acids. Only the CDR3 region is kept as DNA, spanning 42 bases read in frame from base 1. In the case of this clonotype: Its antigen is currently not known. No much larger clonotype is one base removed from it; base qualities were not supplied.

Paper-wide results and their limitations: Observed TCR beta diversity per million T cells fell roughly linearly with age, and a significant reduction was already apparent by age about 43. Estimates of total diversity based on one million sequenced T cells were considered lower bounds and underestimates. Bulk unsorted PBMC profiling prevented conclusive comparison of naive and antigen-experienced compartments. There was a strong correlation between observed TCR beta diversity and the percentage of naive T cells measured by flow cytometry. Compared with the aged group, the long-lived group had more naive CD4+ T cells, fewer expanded clones and increased TCR diversity, suggesting age selection. The CMV infection status of donors was not known, potentially confounding age-related changes in expanded clonotypes.

The library was prepared using 5' RACE. For sequencing, an Illumina HiSeq 2500 was employed. The second PCR ran for roughly 6 to 11 cycles and used a J-beta primer mix along with a sample-barcoded 5' primer. A unique molecular identifier was introduced onto each TCR beta cDNA molecule by a template-switch 5' adaptor carrying 12 random nucleotides. At least 2.5 million CDR3-containing paired-end reads were obtained from each sample. The Mint cDNA synthesis kit, primed by a TRBC-specific oligonucleotide, was used to synthesize first-strand cDNA from all RNA. Following uracil-DNA glycosylase treatment, a first 18-cycle PCR with universal primers M1SS and BC2_uni_R was performed on all cDNA. Per the original workflow: For normalization, 1 million high-quality reads, each with a distinct molecular identifier, were randomly selected from each sample. Instead of being binned into consensus sequences, reads with shared molecular identifiers were discarded. CDR3 identification, clonotype clustering and error correction used MiTCR with a Q25 quality threshold and the strictest error-elimination algorithm. A nonparametric unseen species model with Euler transformation was used to estimate lower-bound total TCR beta diversity. The public reads were run again by TCRdb, first through fastp at Q25 and then through MiXCR, and only productive beta chains were kept. Entries are consolidated by CDR3 protein sequence, retaining the most common genes and DNA. TCRdb, rather than the study authors, made the V and J calls. Here the sample has about 1.5 million distinct CDR3 sequences; approximately 42% occur a single time. The ten top clones hold around 4% of the sample.

Donors were 30 to 45 systemically healthy Caucasian individuals from Russia aged roughly 6 to 100 years. Approximately 10 milliliters of peripheral blood were collected from each donor into EDTA-treated Vacutainer tubes. Ficoll-Paque density-gradient centrifugation was used to isolate PBMCs, with at least 7 million per sample. Trizol reagent was used to extract total RNA from the PBMCs, yielding at least 6 micrograms per sample. For every donor, flow cytometry on a PBMC aliquot measured the percentage of naive CD45RAhigh/CD27high T cells. The sample was blood. The receptor comes from a woman younger than 35 in good health. The chain joins TRBV12-3 or TRBV12-4 to TRBJ2-3; 11 bases in the middle match TRBD2. In nucleotides, the sequence is TGTGCCAGCAGGCCGGGACTAGCGGCAGATACGCAGTATTTT. This gives the protein CASRPGLAADTQYF.